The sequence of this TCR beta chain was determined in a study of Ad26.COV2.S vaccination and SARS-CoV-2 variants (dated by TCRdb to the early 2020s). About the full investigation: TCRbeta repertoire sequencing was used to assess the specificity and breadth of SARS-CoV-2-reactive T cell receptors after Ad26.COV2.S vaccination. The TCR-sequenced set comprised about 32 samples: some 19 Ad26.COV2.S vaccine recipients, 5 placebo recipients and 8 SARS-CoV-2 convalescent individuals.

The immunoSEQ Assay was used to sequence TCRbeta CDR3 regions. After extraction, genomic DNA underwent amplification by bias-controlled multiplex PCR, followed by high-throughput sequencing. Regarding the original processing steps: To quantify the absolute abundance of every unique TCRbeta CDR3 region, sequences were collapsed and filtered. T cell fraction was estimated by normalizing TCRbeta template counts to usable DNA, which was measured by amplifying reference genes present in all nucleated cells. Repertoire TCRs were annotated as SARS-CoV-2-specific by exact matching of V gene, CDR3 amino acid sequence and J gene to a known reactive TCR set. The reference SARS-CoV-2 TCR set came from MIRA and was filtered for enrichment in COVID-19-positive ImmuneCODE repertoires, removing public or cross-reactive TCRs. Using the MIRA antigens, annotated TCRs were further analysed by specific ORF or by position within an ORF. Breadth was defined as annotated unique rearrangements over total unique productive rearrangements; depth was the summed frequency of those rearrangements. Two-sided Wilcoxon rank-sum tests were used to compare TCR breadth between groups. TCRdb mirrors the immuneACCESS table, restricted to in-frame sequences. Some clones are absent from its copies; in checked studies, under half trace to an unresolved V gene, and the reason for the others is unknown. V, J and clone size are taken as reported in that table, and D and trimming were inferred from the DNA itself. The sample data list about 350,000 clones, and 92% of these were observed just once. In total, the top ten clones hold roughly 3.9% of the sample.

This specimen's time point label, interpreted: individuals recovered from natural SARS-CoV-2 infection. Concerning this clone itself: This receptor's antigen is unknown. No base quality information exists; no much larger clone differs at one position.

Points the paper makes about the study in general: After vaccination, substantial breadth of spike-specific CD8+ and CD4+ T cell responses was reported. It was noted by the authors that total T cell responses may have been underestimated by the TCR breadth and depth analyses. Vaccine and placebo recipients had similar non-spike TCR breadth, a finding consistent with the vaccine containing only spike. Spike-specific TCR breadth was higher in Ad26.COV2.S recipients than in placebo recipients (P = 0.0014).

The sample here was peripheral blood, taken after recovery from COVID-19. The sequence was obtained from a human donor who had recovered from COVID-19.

The sequenced DNA: TGTGCCAGCAGCTATTCCACAGGGAGAGGATCACCCCTCCACTTT. Its product reads: CASSYSTGRGSPLHF. The receptor chain draws on TRBV5-6 and TRBJ1-6, and the D gene may be TRBD1, 6 bases matching. The CDR3 runs 15 residues from the cysteine to the phenylalanine. The kept DNA is CDR3 alone, 45 bases in frame from the first base. From a lookup of the germline V gene, CDR1 and CDR2 are SGHDT and YYEEEE. Trimming costs V 3 bases and J 10 bases, and their ends lie 17 bases apart.